This entry lists 23 T cell receptor beta chains sequenced from one sample in a study of early T cells in non-severe SARS-CoV-2 infection. TCRdb reprocessed the 5' RACE reads with MiXCR, giving one entry per CDR3 protein. The data hold some 28,000 distinct CDR3 sequences, with approximately 4.2% observed a single time. The sequenced material came from whole blood. The origin of the receptors is an adult who was a healthcare worker with PCR-confirmed SARS-CoV-2 infection or an uninfected control (not recorded which).

This clonotype was seen at least ten times. V gene TRBV11-2 combines with J gene TRBJ2-2, with D unresolved. V gave up 2 bases and J gave up 2 bases, with 6 bases separating them. CDR1 is SGHAT, CDR2 FQNNGV, per germline. This CDR3 is 14 amino acids long. The CDR3 spells CASSLSVNTGELFF. The DNA of the CDR3 is TGTGCCAGCAGCTTATCGGTAAACACCGGGGAGCTGTTTTTT.

This clonotype appeared a few times. The chain employs TRBV5-1 and TRBJ2-7; no clear D gene. Germline V gives CDR1 SGHRS, CDR2 YFSETQ. V was clipped by 1 base and J by 12 bases, with 11 bases between them. The CDR3 runs 11 residues. The CDR3 coding sequence is TGCGCCAGCAGCTTGATCAATCTCCGGTACTTC. As protein: CASSLINLRYF.

This clonotype was detected many times. The genes are TRBV6-5 and TRBJ2-5, with D unresolved. CDR1 is MNHEY and CDR2 is SVGAGI in the germline V gene. This CDR3 spans 13 amino acids. V gave up 2 bases and J gave up 10 bases, with 14 bases separating them. The CDR3: CASSYGLLADQYF. CDR3 coding DNA: TGTGCCAGCAGTTACGGGCTACTCGCAGACCAGTACTTC.

This clonotype has a count of ten or more. The rearrangement uses TRBV27 and TRBJ2-1; D possibly corresponds to TRBD1 (5 bases). This CDR3 is built from 16 residues. CDR1 is MNHEY, CDR2 SMNVEV, per germline (reference sequence). Trimming took 7 bases from V and 4 from J, leaving 20 bases between them. The CDR3 bases are TGTGCCAGCATAGCAAGTTTGTCACAGGAGTACAATGAGCAGTTCTTC. Its protein is CASIASLSQEYNEQFF.

This clonotype was seen ten or more times. V is TRBV28 and J is TRBJ1-1, with 7 positions matching TRBD1. Germline-derived CDR1 and CDR2 are MDHEN and SYDVKM. Losses at the gene ends were 2 bases for V and 8 bases for J; bases not matched to a gene: 11. The CDR3 sequence is 15 residues long. The CDR3 DNA sequence: TGTGCCAGCAGTTTACCGCCTACAGGGGATTCCGAAGCTTTCTTT. It specifies CASSLPPTGDSEAFF.

This clonotype was detected many times. The chain combines TRBV14 with TRBJ2-3; D possibly corresponds to TRBD1 (6 bases). Trimming left V 2 bases short and J 0 bases short, with 12 bases between. The germline V gene encodes CDR1 SGHDN and CDR2 FVKESK. This CDR3 has 16 residues. CDR3 coding DNA: TGTGCCAGCAGCCAACGGACAGCACAAAGCACAGATACGCAGTATTTT. It specifies CASSQRTAQSTDTQYF.

This clonotype was seen at least ten times. The gene calls are TRBV7-9 and TRBJ2-1, with D possibly being TRBD1 (6 bases). V lost 3 bases and J 6 bases, leaving 9 bases between the germline ends. Per germline, CDR1 SEHNR and CDR2 FQNEAQ (reference sequence). This CDR3 is 13 amino acids long. The CDR3 coding sequence is TGTGCCAGCAGCTTTGGACAGCGCAATGAGCAGTTCTTC. Translation: CASSFGQRNEQFF.

This clonotype was observed a few times. The rearrangement joins TRBV6-6 to TRBJ2-7; D might be TRBD1 or TRBD2, each matching 5 bases. In germline, CDR1 is MNHNY, CDR2 SVGAGI (reference sequence). V lost 0 bases, J lost 5 bases, and 11 bases lay in between. This CDR3 is 14 amino acids long. As DNA, the CDR3 is TGTGCCAGCAGTTACTCGGGGACCCTAAACGAGCAGTACTTC. This gives the protein CASSYSGTLNEQYF.

Ten or more counts support this clonotype. The genes are TRBV7-9 and TRBJ1-5; D may be TRBD1 (6 bases). Germline V lookup: CDR1 SEHNR, CDR2 FQNEAQ (reference sequence). Trimming took off 4 bases at V and 0 bases at J, with 10 bases between the two ends. The CDR3 is made up of 15 amino acids. The CDR3 spells CASSSDSNSNQPQHF. CDR3 sequence (DNA): TGTGCCAGCAGCTCGGACAGCAATAGCAATCAGCCCCAGCATTTT.

This clonotype was counted ten times or more. The rearrangement joins TRBV18 to TRBJ2-7; 7 bases are a match to TRBD1. Trimming took 3 bases from V and 2 from J; bases not matched to a gene: 4. The CDR3 loop spans 14 amino acids. Germline V gene sequence: CDR1 KGHSH, CDR2 LQKENI. The CDR3 DNA is TGTGCCAGCTCACCGGGACAGACAACCTACGAGCAGTACTTC. As protein: CASSPGQTTYEQYF.

This clonotype was observed a few times. The rearrangement uses TRBV12-3 or TRBV12-4 and TRBJ2-2; 7 bases map to TRBD2. The junction had 10 bases not matched to a gene; V was cut back by 5 bases and J by 1 base. The CDR3 extends over 17 amino acids. CDR3 amino acids: CASSRGVTLQNTGELFF. CDR3 sequence (DNA): TGTGCCAGCAGTCGGGGGGTTACTCTTCAGAACACCGGGGAGCTGTTTTTT.

There are many counts of this clonotype. The gene calls are TRBV5-1 and TRBJ2-1, with TRBD1 as a possible D gene (5 bases). The CDR3 has 13 amino acids. Between the trimmed V and J ends, which lost 0 bases and 12 bases, there was a span of 13 bases. Germline V gives CDR1 SGHRS, CDR2 YFSETQ. CDR3 sequence reads: CASSLEGPDRQFF. CDR3 in DNA: TGCGCCAGCAGCTTGGAGGGGCCCGATCGGCAGTTCTTC.

This clonotype was picked up many times. This sequence joins TRBV28 and TRBJ1-1; D remains ambiguous. The V gene lost 6 bases and the J gene lost 3 bases, with 5 bases spanning the gap. The CDR3 consists of 11 residues. CDR1 is MDHEN, CDR2 SYDVKM, per germline. The CDR3 region is CASRRYTEAFF. The CDR3 DNA is TGTGCCAGCAGAAGATACACTGAAGCTTTCTTT.

This clonotype was counted at least ten times. CDR3 sequence: CASSFGAATANTEAFF. DNA for the CDR3: TGTGCCAGCAGTTTCGGTGCGGCTACGGCGAACACTGAAGCTTTCTTT. V is TRBV28 and J is TRBJ1-1; D ambiguous. CDR3 size: 16 residues. In germline, CDR1 is MDHEN, CDR2 SYDVKM. Trimming removed 3 bases from V and 1 base from J, with 15 bases in between.

This clonotype occurred many times. The chain links TRBV9 to TRBJ1-4; 10 positions match TRBD1. Germline-derived CDR1 and CDR2 are SGDLS and YYNGEE. The length of the CDR3 is 15 residues. V was clipped by 0 bases and J by 7 bases; unmatched bases: 3. The CDR3 region has the DNA TGTGCCAGCAGCGTAGAGGGACAGGGGCTTGAAAAACTGTTTTTT. Translating it yields CASSVEGQGLEKLFF.

This clonotype was counted ten times or more. This chain links TRBV5-1 with TRBJ2-6; 10 nucleotides match TRBD1. In germline, CDR1 is SGHRS, CDR2 YFSETQ. The CDR3 has 16 residues. V gave up 3 bases and J gave up 2 bases; unmatched junction bases: 2. CDR3 in amino acids: CASSSGTGAGANVLTF. As DNA, the CDR3 is TGCGCCAGCAGCTCCGGGACAGGGGCTGGGGCCAACGTCCTGACTTTC.

This clonotype was found a few times. The rearrangement uses TRBV29-1 and TRBJ2-3; D gene unclear. Trimming took 4 bases from V and 0 from J, leaving 11 bases between them. The CDR3 extends over 14 amino acids. Germline V CDR1 and CDR2: SQVTM, ANQGSEA. The CDR3 sequence is CSVGSTRSTDTQYF. The DNA for the CDR3 is TGCAGCGTTGGGTCCACCCGTAGCACAGATACGCAGTATTTT.

This rearrangement joins TRBV7-9 to TRBJ1-6; TRBD1 is a possible D gene (5 bases). The ends were cut back, 4 bases at V and 7 bases at J, with 14 bases in the middle. Per germline, CDR1 SEHNR and CDR2 FQNEAQ (reference sequence). The CDR3 loop spans 15 amino acids. In DNA form, the CDR3 reads TGTGCCAGCAGCTCCCACGGGAAGGGGAATTCACCCCTCCACTTT. It yields the protein CASSSHGKGNSPLHF.

A few counts support this clonotype. This rearrangement joins TRBV3-1 to TRBJ2-1; D not resolved. The CDR3 extends over 15 amino acids. Germline CDR1 reads LGHDT; CDR2 reads YNNKEL (reference sequence). The germline V and J ends were trimmed by 0 bases and 1 base, with 7 bases remaining between them. The CDR3 loop reads CASSQDKASYNEQFF. The CDR3 DNA is TGTGCCAGCAGCCAAGATAAGGCGTCCTACAATGAGCAGTTCTTC.

This chain uses TRBV10-1 with TRBJ2-7; D uncertain. Germline-derived CDR1 and CDR2 are WNHNN and SYGVQD (reference sequence). The CDR3 sequence is 11 residues long. V dropped 2 bases and J dropped 4 bases, with 3 bases sitting between them. CDR3 nucleotides: TGCGCCAGCAGTGAGGGTTACGAGCAGTACTTC. Its translation: CASSEGYEQYF.

The rearrangement links TRBV7-9 to TRBJ2-1, with TRBD2 identical over 14 bases. Looked up from germline, CDR1 is SEHNR and CDR2 is FQNEAQ (reference sequence). V lost 4 bases, J lost 6 bases, and 14 bases stayed unmatched. This CDR3 is 19 amino acids long. This CDR3 reads CASSSTALETSGGANEQFF. The CDR3 nucleotides read TGTGCCAGCAGCTCAACCGCCCTGGAGACTAGCGGGGGGGCCAATGAGCAGTTCTTC.

As concerns this clonotype: At one end, the junction sequence differs from germline, possibly due to a read error. V gene TRBV6-5 combines with J gene TRBJ2-5; TRBD2 aligns across 7 bases. Germline V lookup: CDR1 MNHEY, CDR2 SVGAGI. The CDR3 runs to 15 residues. The CDR3 spells CTSSPGDSSGETQYF. As DNA, the CDR3 is TGTACCAGCAGCCCCGGGGACTCTAGCGGAGAGACCCAGTACTTC.

This clonotype came up many times. The chain recombines TRBV5-1 with TRBJ1-2, with unresolved D. Trimming took off 5 bases at V and 5 bases at J, with 13 bases between the two ends. This CDR3 has 13 amino acids. Germline V CDR1 and CDR2: SGHRS, YFSETQ. The CDR3 loop reads CASRVLTDYGYTF. Here the CDR3 DNA reads TGCGCCAGCAGGGTCCTCACTGATTATGGCTACACCTTC.